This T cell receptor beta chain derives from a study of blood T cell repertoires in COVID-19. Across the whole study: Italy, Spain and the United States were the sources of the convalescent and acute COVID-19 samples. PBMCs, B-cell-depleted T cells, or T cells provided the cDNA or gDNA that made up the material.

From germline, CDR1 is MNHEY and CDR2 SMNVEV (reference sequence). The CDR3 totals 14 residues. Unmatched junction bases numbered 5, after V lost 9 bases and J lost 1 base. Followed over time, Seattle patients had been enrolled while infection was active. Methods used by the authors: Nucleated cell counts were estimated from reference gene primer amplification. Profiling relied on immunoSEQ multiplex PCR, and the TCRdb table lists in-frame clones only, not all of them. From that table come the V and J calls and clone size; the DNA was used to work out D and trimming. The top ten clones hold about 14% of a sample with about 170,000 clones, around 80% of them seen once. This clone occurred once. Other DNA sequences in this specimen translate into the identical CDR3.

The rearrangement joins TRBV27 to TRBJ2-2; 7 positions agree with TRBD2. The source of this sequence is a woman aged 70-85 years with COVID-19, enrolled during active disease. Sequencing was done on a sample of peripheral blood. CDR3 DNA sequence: TGTGCCAGTAGGCTAGCGGAGAACACCGGGGAGCTGTTTTTT. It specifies CASRLAENTGELFF.